One T cell receptor beta chain is described in this entry. Its specificity is unknown. Caucasian adults residing in Nashville, Tennessee made up all the donors. The data are from a study of shared clonotypes between healthy human individuals. Looking at the study overall: A couple of women and a few men aged 18 to 49 made up the donors. Study findings and constraints: With few donors, the genetic and exposure-history diversity represented was limited.

Clones were read by immunoSEQ multiplex PCR, and TCRdb kept only the in-frame ones, dropping some. The table lists 2,100,000 or so clones, approximately 94% of them singletons. The J segment lost 3 bases and the V segment lost 2 bases, leaving 10 bases of the junction unmatched. CDR3 length: 16 amino acids. From germline, CDR1 is MNHEY and CDR2 SVGAGI. Input material: naive CD4+ T cells sorted from blood. The subset here: CD45RA+ positively selected. The chain joins TRBV6-5 to TRBJ2-7, with 7 bases that match TRBD1. The sequence was obtained from a man aged 18 to 30 in good health. The CDR3, as DNA: TGTGCCAGCAGTTACCCCCATAGGACAGGCAACTACGAGCAGTACTTC. Translated: CASSYPHRTGNYEQYF.